This T cell receptor beta chain is drawn from a study of CD8 T cells in ankylosing spondylitis. Comment on this clonotype: No antigen is known for it.

This CDR3 is built from 15 residues. Germline V gene sequence: CDR1 SNHLY, CDR2 FYNNEI. Trimming pared 6 bases from V and 7 bases from J, leaving 16 bases between. Study-wide findings and caveats: Peripheral blood samples showed relatively rare disease-linked clones, and these clones were CD8+.

Each CDR3 protein is one row after TCRdb ran MiXCR on the 5' RACE reads. The data contain fewer than 35,000 distinct CDR3 sequences, about 31% of them singletons. The source of this sequence is a male donor with ankylosing spondylitis. V is TRBV2 and J is TRBJ1-6, with TRBD1 as a possible D gene (6 bases). Material for sequencing was synovial fluid, either unsorted or a sorted T cell fraction (not recorded which). The CDR3 reads CASRAWGAGNSPLHF. DNA for the CDR3: TGTGCCAGCAGGGCGTGGGGGGCTGGAAATTCACCCCTCCACTTT.